The TCR beta chain described here comes from a study of spatial heterogeneity in lung cancer (dated by TCRdb to the late 2010s). Regarding the complete study: Beta-chain transcripts were consistently detected in greater numbers than alpha-chain transcripts, which likely reflects a higher abundance of beta-chain transcripts. In the raw uncorrected reads, each unique combination of TCR and UMI appeared on average more than ten times. In non-small cell lung cancer, the study made a quantitative comparison of TCR alpha and beta repertoires among multiple tumor regions, matched nontumor lung and blood. Nonsynonymous mutation counts, determined by whole-exome sequencing of tumor tissue, were related to TCR repertoire features. Both alpha and beta chains were TCR-sequenced in 200 to 250 tumor regions, 64 matched nontumor lung samples and some 56 PBMC samples obtained at surgery. Overall study results and their limits: Ubiquitous expanded tumor TCRs were detected in blood more often at tumor resection than at routine follow-up. Confirming at a functional level the hypothesis that regional TCRs recognize regional mutations was considered to require additional single-cell paired TCR alpha and beta sequencing.

Per the publication, the time point label means: sample taken at primary tumor resection. Donors were some 67 patients with early-stage, untreated non-small cell lung cancer from the lung TRACERx cohort. TCR sequencing used whole RNA extracted from tumor and nontumor lung tissue, or from cryopreserved PBMC samples, without cell sorting. A patient was chosen for TCR sequencing only when enough RNA was available from at least two tumor regions. Library preparation used 5' RACE. The reads were generated on a NextSeq 500. In the TCR library protocol, a unique molecular identifier was attached to each TCR cDNA molecule so that PCR and sequencing errors could be corrected. The published analysis was carried out like this. TCR identification, UMI-based error correction and CDR3 extraction were all carried out with Decombinator tools. TCRs above a frequency of 2 per 1,000, corresponding to the top 1% of the tumor frequency distribution, were defined as expanded. Each repertoire was subsampled 100 times to 5,000 TCRs, after which Renyi diversity was computed with the R vegan package. CDR3 similarity networks were built from amino acid triplet string-kernel similarity, connecting CDR3s with pairwise similarity above 0.82. TCRdb ran its own pipeline on the public reads, namely fastp trimming at Q25 and MiXCR clone calling, and kept in-frame beta chains. Each CDR3 protein appears once, grouped with its most common genes and DNA. TCRdb's processing, not the authors' own work, is the source of the V and J calls. The sample includes tens of thousands of distinct CDR3 sequences, with under 7.5% observed a single time. About 15% of the sample is held by the ten biggest clonotypes.

Note on this clonotype: Its antigen is currently not known. Per-nucleotide qualities are absent, and no much larger clonotype sits a single base away.

The sequence derives from a female donor with early-stage non-small cell lung cancer. Sample: PBMCs, taken at surgery.

The DNA sequence is as follows: TGTGCCAGTAGCGGACTAGCGGGAGTCTACGAGCAGTACTTC. This translates into CASSGLAGVYEQYF. The chain joins TRBV19 to TRBJ2-7; 13 junctional bases match TRBD2. V is pruned by 6 bases and J by 3 bases, leaving 2 bases of the junction without a gene match. The CDR3 covers 14 residues, taking in both the cysteine and the phenylalanine. Just the 42-base CDR3 DNA is kept, in frame starting at base 1. The germline V gene (reference sequence) provides CDR1 LNHDA and CDR2 SQIVND.